This T cell receptor (beta chain) was sequenced in a study of blood T cell repertoires in COVID-19. Study-wide background: Spain, Italy and the United States supplied samples that represented acute and convalescent COVID-19. Nucleic acid was either cDNA or gDNA, and it came from T cells, B-cell-depleted T cells, or PBMCs.

In the original analysis: Counts of nucleated cells, estimated from reference gene primer amplification, were obtained. Profiled with immunoSEQ multiplex PCR; TCRdb holds only in-frame clones, not every one. V and J calls plus clone size are reproduced from that table; the DNA served to infer D and trimming. In the table there are about 26,000 clones, around 88% of which are singletons. The source of this sequence is a man in his 70s with acute or convalescent COVID-19. Sequencing used peripheral blood.

The CDR3 DNA sequence: TGTGCCAGCAGCCTCGGGAGATCCTCGGATACGCAGTATTTT. Translating it yields CASSLGRSSDTQYF. This chain uses TRBV11-1 with TRBJ2-3; TRBD2 is a possible D gene (6 bases). Trimming cost V 5 bases and J 6 bases, with 15 bases left between them. Germline CDR1 and CDR2: SGHAT and FQDESV (reference sequence). This CDR3 spans 14 amino acids.